The subject of this entry is one T cell receptor (beta chain). A single count supports this clone. Its target antigen remains unknown. Base qualities are missing; no much larger clone stands one base away. The CDR3 regions of human TCRbeta chains were analyzed by immunosequencing. Regarding the original processing steps: Repertoire TCRs were checked for matches against a reference library of SARS-CoV-2-specific TCRs that had been generated using the MIRA antigen-specificity platform. Breadth meant the fraction of unique TCRs that were SARS-CoV-2-associated, whereas depth meant the fraction of total T cells that were SARS-CoV-2-associated. Each spike-specific TCR was assigned to its reactive spike region and to a CD4 or CD8 class using the MIRA data. Log10-transformed breadth and depth values were compared by one-way ANOVA with Sidak's multiple comparisons tests. TCRdb's version of the immuneACCESS table is confined to in-frame rearrangements and falls short of the full clone set. An unresolved V gene accounts for under half of the shortfall where checked; the remainder is of unknown origin. The V and J calls and clone size were taken over from that table, and D and trimming were inferred from the DNA. This sample gives around 160,000 clones in total; 92% of them show up just once. Clones ranked in the top ten supply 1% to 1.5% of the sample.

Trimming removed 2 bases from V and 2 bases from J, leaving 15 bases between the germline ends. The germline V gene sets CDR1 to LGHNA and CDR2 to YNFKEQ. Taken from cysteine to phenylalanine, the CDR3 has 16 residues. Just CDR3 DNA is preserved here, 48 bases in frame from base 1. This sample stems from a study of T cell responses to AZD1222 COVID-19 vaccine listed by TCRdb under 2021. Broadly, across the study: TCR sequencing covered more than 230 trial participants: nearly 210 given two doses of AZD1222 and 26 given two doses of MenACWY control vaccine. Trial participants were enrolled by age into 18-55, 56-69 and 70-plus year subgroups, with around 150, 28 and 57 TCR-sequenced participants respectively. Study-wide conclusions, independent of this receptor: The vaccine-associated CD4 TCRs covered the entire spike protein, and the dominant responses fell in regions 160-218 and 743-854. Conclusions about previously exposed vaccinees were limited because only six or seven AZD1222 recipients were SARS-CoV-2 seropositive at baseline. Spike-specific TCR breadth and depth rose significantly after two AZD1222 doses compared with day 0 and with MenACWY recipients. Because no samples from the day 14 peak response were available, repertoires could be characterized only after the peak T cell response. Participants were mostly white British and included more females than males, and it was suggested by the authors that clonal diversity may have been underestimated. Nearly half of unique spike-specific TCRs reportedly recognized epitopes outside regions mutated in the B.1.351 and B.1.1.7 variants. In the small 56-69-year group, the increase in depth fell short of significance, most likely because of low power.

The label giving this sample's time point can be read as: about 28 days (+/-7) after the second vaccine dose. Because spike-specific TCR depth and breadth did not differ between the two schedules, AZD1222 recipients who got a second dose at roughly 4 weeks were pooled with those who got a second dose at roughly 12 weeks. The vaccinee samples were drawn from two UK trials, COV001 and COV002, one of which was a single-blind randomized controlled phase 2/3 trial testing AZD1222 (ChAdOx1 nCoV-19) in healthy adults. Trial participant PBMC samples were collected at day 0 and day 28 after the second dose for TCRbeta chain sequencing.

This clonotype originated in an adult who received the AZD1222 COVID-19 vaccine. The sequenced sample was peripheral blood, obtained 28 days after the second AZD1222 dose. The chain was built from TRBV4-2 and TRBJ1-1; TRBD1 is a possible D gene, resting on 5 matching bases. The nucleotide sequence is TGTGCCAGCAGCCAACCCCCGGGTACAGGAAACACTGAAGCTTTCTTT. The resulting protein is CASSQPPGTGNTEAFF.